A single sample is the source of the 28 T cell receptor beta chains below, sequenced in a study of regulatory T cells in long-lasting Graves disease. Arm-PCR of CDR3 regions with iRepertoire HTBI primers generated TCR beta libraries. TCRdb re-analysed the multiplex PCR reads in MiXCR, keeping a single row per CDR3 protein. This table has some 500,000 distinct CDR3 sequences, about 13% appearing once. This sample's time point: newly diagnosed GD, antithyroid drugs for less than 3 months. The TCR library was prepared using RNA isolated from PBMCs. The same data also contributed to another study, on T cells in Graves' hyperthyroidism and ophthalmopathy.

The material sequenced was peripheral blood mononuclear cells (PBMCs), taken at new diagnosis, from a patient treated with antithyroid drugs. These receptors originate from a man younger than 40 with Graves disease.

This clonotype was observed many times. The V gene is TRBV6-2 or TRBV6-3, the J gene TRBJ2-1; 9 nucleotides line up with TRBD1. Trimming at V came to 11 bases and at J to 2 bases, leaving 10 bases not matched to a gene. There are 15 residues in the CDR3. Germline lookup yields CDR1 MNHEY and CDR2 SVGEGT. The CDR3 DNA reads TGTGCCGCTGCCGCCGGGGACAGGGCCTACAATGAGCAGTTCTTC. Translated, it gives CAAAAGDRAYNEQFF.

This clonotype showed up many times. This chain links TRBV28 with TRBJ2-3; D not resolved. The V end lost 5 bases, the J end lost 2 bases, and 14 bases lay between the germline ends. Germline CDR1 and CDR2: MDHEN and SYDVKM. The CDR3 has 15 residues. The CDR3 loop is CASSAPPTLTDTQYF. In nucleotides, the CDR3 is TGTGCCAGCAGTGCCCCTCCCACTCTCACAGATACGCAGTATTTT.

This clonotype was seen repeatedly, ten times or more. V usage is TRBV5-1 and J usage is TRBJ2-2; D remains unclear. V shed 4 bases and J shed 5 bases, with 9 bases lying between them. CDR3 length equals 13 residues. CDR1 is SGHRS and CDR2 is YFSETQ in the germline V gene. Here the CDR3 reads CASSASPTGELFF. The DNA for the CDR3 is TGCGCCAGCAGCGCCTCGCCTACCGGGGAGCTGTTTTTT.

A note on this clonotype: One junction end does not reproduce the germline sequence, and a read error may be involved. The rearrangement uses TRBV6-9 and TRBJ2-1; 9 nucleotides agree with TRBD2. Germline-derived CDR1 and CDR2 are MNHGY and SVAAGI. The CDR3 contains 16 residues. The CDR3 DNA reads as TGTGCCAGCAGTTTCCGGACTAGCGCGGAGACCGATGAGCAGTTCTTT. Translated: CASSFRTSAETDEQFF.

This clonotype was recorded a few times. The chain couples TRBV18 to TRBJ2-1; 9 bases align to TRBD2. The V gene's germline CDR1 is KGHSH and CDR2 LQKENI. Trimming at V came to 3 bases and at J to 8 bases, leaving 14 bases not matched to a gene. The CDR3 loop spans 17 amino acids. This chain's CDR3 is CASSPEISGRRGDEQFF. The CDR3, as DNA: TGTGCCAGCTCACCGGAAATAAGCGGGAGGAGAGGAGATGAGCAGTTCTTC.

This clonotype was seen repeatedly, ten times or more. The V gene is TRBV6-1, the J gene TRBJ2-5, with D maybe TRBD2 (5 bases). The CDR3 consists of 16 residues. The V gene's germline CDR1 is MNHNS and CDR2 SASEGT. The germline V and J ends were trimmed by 5 bases and 5 bases, with 21 bases remaining between them. CDR3 sequence reads: CASSPVMGEGRETQYF. CDR3 bases: TGTGCCAGCAGTCCTGTGATGGGAGAAGGCAGGGAGACCCAGTACTTC.

The sample holds one count of this clonotype. The V gene is TRBV27, the J gene TRBJ1-3; D is unclear. V lost 6 bases, J lost 1 base, and 7 bases lay in between. This CDR3 spans 13 amino acids. The germline V gene has CDR1 MNHEY and CDR2 SMNVEV (reference sequence). The CDR3 reads CASRSLSGNTIYF. The CDR3 nucleotides are TGTGCCAGCAGAAGTCTATCTGGAAACACCATATATTTT.

Ten or more counts support this clonotype. As DNA, the CDR3 is TGTGCCAGCAGTTACTCGATAACTAGCGGGAGGGCGGACGAGCAGTACTTC. As protein: CASSYSITSGRADEQYF. The chain links TRBV6-6 to TRBJ2-7, with 13 bases that match TRBD2. The CDR3 has 17 residues. Germline V gene data show CDR1 as MNHNY and CDR2 as SVGAGI (reference sequence). The ends lost 0 bases at V and 5 bases at J; junction bases unmatched: 7.

This clonotype was detected many times. The V and J genes are TRBV10-1 and TRBJ2-7, with D perhaps matching TRBD2 (5 bases). Germline V gene sequence: CDR1 WNHNN, CDR2 SYGVQD (reference sequence). This CDR3 comprises 16 residues. V was clipped by 0 bases and J by 2 bases, with 14 bases between them. CDR3 protein: CASSESSGLRPYEQYF. The CDR3 coding sequence is TGCGCCAGCAGTGAGTCGAGCGGCCTCCGCCCCTACGAGCAGTACTTC.

This clonotype showed up many times. This chain links TRBV10-3 with TRBJ2-7, with TRBD2 identical over 10 bases. The length of the CDR3 is 17 residues. Germline V gene lookup returns CDR1 ENHRY and CDR2 SYGVKD. The ends lost 4 bases at V and 5 bases at J; junction bases unmatched: 14. The CDR3 is CAISAGLARNRDDEQYF. The CDR3 DNA reads as TGTGCCATCAGTGCGGGACTAGCGAGAAACCGTGATGACGAGCAGTACTTC.

The chain has TRBV10-3 and TRBJ2-1, with 7 bases aligning to TRBD2. J was trimmed by 4 bases and V by 4 bases; bases with no gene match: 4. CDR3 length equals 14 residues. Germline V gene data show CDR1 as ENHRY and CDR2 as SYGVKD. This chain's CDR3 is CAISGLAGYNEQFF. Here the CDR3 DNA reads TGTGCCATCAGTGGGTTAGCGGGTTACAATGAGCAGTTCTTC.

This clonotype was seen repeatedly, ten times or more. The chain recombines TRBV30 with TRBJ1-2; D unresolved. The CDR3 loop spans 11 amino acids. Germline CDR1 and CDR2: GTSNPN and SVGIG (reference sequence). With 0 bases removed from V and 8 bases from J, the gap between germline ends came to 7 bases. CDR3 amino acids: CAWSVTGGYTF. The CDR3 DNA reads as TGTGCCTGGAGTGTAACGGGGGGCTACACCTTC.

This clonotype was detected many times. The chain employs TRBV24-1 and TRBJ2-1; 7 bases align to TRBD2. The V gene end was trimmed by 9 bases and the J gene end by 4 bases; junction bases not matched to a gene: 11. CDR1 and CDR2 (germline): KGHDR, SFDVKD. This CDR3 region has 15 residues. The CDR3 DNA reads as TGTGCCACCTCCGACAGCGGGGTTACTTACAATGAGCAGTTCTTC. It codes for CATSDSGVTYNEQFF.

The table lists this clonotype with a few counts. J is TRBJ2-1 and V is TRBV7-9; maybe TRBD1 (6 bases). V was cut by 5 bases and J by 8 bases, with 19 bases left in between. CDR1 SEHNR and CDR2 FQNEAQ come from the germline V gene (reference sequence). This CDR3 spans 15 amino acids. CDR3 residues: CASSGDTLGFYEQFF. In nucleotides, the CDR3 is TGTGCCAGCAGCGGGGACACCCTGGGGTTCTATGAGCAGTTCTTC. Full variable domain (remainder filled in from reference TRBV7-9 and TRBJ2-1): DTGVSQNPRHKITKRGQNVTFRCDPISEHNRLYWYRQTLGQGPEFLTYFQNEAQLEKSRLLSDRFSAERPKGSFSTLEIQRTEQGDSAMYLCASSGDTLGFYEQFFGPGTRLTVL.

There are many counts of this clonotype. The chain joins TRBV29-1 to TRBJ2-4; TRBD2 might be the D (5 bases). Germline V gene sequence: CDR1 SQVTM, CDR2 ANQGSEA. CDR3 length: 15 amino acids. The V gene lost 2 bases and the J gene lost 0 bases, with 11 bases spanning the gap. CDR3 nucleotides: TGCAGCGTTGAAACGGGGATAGGAGCCAAAAACATTCAGTACTTC. Translating it yields CSVETGIGAKNIQYF.

This clonotype was counted ten times or more. This chain connects TRBV3-1 to TRBJ1-2; no firm D call. V was trimmed by 5 bases and J by 7 bases, leaving 11 bases between them. Per the germline V gene, CDR1 is LGHDT and CDR2 is YNNKEL (reference sequence). The CDR3 is 12 amino acids. As DNA, the CDR3 is TGTGCCAGCAGCGCGGCCGCCCGTGGCTACACCTTC. Its translation is CASSAAARGYTF.

In this sample, this clonotype turned up many times. This chain uses TRBV29-1 with TRBJ2-7, with D hard to call. The CDR3 loop spans 12 amino acids. The ends were cut back, 3 bases at V and 3 bases at J, with 9 bases in the middle. The germline V gene encodes CDR1 SQVTM and CDR2 ANQGSEA. Here the CDR3 reads CSVEDGDYEQYF. DNA for the CDR3: TGCAGCGTTGAGGACGGCGACTACGAGCAGTACTTC.

This clonotype was seen repeatedly, ten times or more. The chain links TRBV19 to TRBJ2-7; TRBD2 matches 8 bases. The germline CDR1 and CDR2 sequences are LNHDA and SQIVND (reference sequence). This CDR3 comprises 16 residues. Trimming cost V 8 bases and J 3 bases; bases outside gene matches: 15. Here the CDR3 reads CASRRAGGLVNYEQYF. The DNA for the CDR3 is TGTGCCAGTCGAAGGGCTGGGGGACTAGTAAACTACGAGCAGTACTTC.

In its sample, this clonotype was seen many times. V gene TRBV7-6 combines with J gene TRBJ2-1; tentative D call: TRBD2 (6 bases). This CDR3 comprises 13 residues. CDR1 is SGHVS, CDR2 FNYEAQ, per germline. Trimming pared 4 bases from V and 9 bases from J, leaving 13 bases between. The CDR3 here is CASSSGTVREQFF. DNA for the CDR3: TGTGCCAGCAGCTCCGGGACTGTTCGTGAGCAGTTCTTC.

This clonotype was detected many times. The chain has TRBV7-9 and TRBJ2-4, with a possible D match to TRBD2 (5 bases). V was clipped by 5 bases and J by 7 bases, with 18 bases between them. Per germline, CDR1 SEHNR and CDR2 FQNEAQ (reference sequence). The CDR3 runs 15 residues. For the CDR3, the DNA is TGTGCCAGCAGCAGCGGTTCTGGGCCTAGCAACATTCAGTACTTC. As protein: CASSSGSGPSNIQYF.

The CDR3 is CASSQGLDSGANVLTF. In nucleotides, the CDR3 is TGTGCCAGCAGTCAGGGACTAGACTCTGGGGCCAACGTCCTGACTTTC. The rearrangement joins TRBV12-3 or TRBV12-4 to TRBJ2-6, with TRBD2 matching 8 bases. The CDR3 is 16 amino acids. The J segment lost 0 bases and the V segment lost 5 bases, leaving 3 bases of the junction unmatched.

This clonotype was recorded at least ten times. The V and J genes are TRBV11-2 and TRBJ2-2; TRBD2 is a possible D gene (6 bases). This CDR3 spans 15 amino acids. V gave up 1 base and J gave up 6 bases, with 12 bases separating them. Germline CDR1 SGHAT, CDR2 FQNNGV. The CDR3 DNA reads TGTGCCAGCAGCTTAGTAGCGGTCGTGGCCGGGGAGCTGTTTTTT. This sequence encodes CASSLVAVVAGELFF.

This clonotype was recorded once. The V and J genes are TRBV7-9 and TRBJ2-1, with 7 nucleotides matching TRBD2. TRBJ2-5 explains the end of the DNA better; the J call may be wrong. CDR1 and CDR2 from the germline V gene are SEHNR and FQNEAQ (reference sequence). This CDR3 comprises 17 residues. CDR3: CASRPYGASGQQETQYF. The CDR3 DNA follows: TGTGCCAGCAGGCCTTATGGGGCTAGCGGACAACAAGAGACCCAGTACTTC.

Notes on this clonotype: A far larger clone lies a single base away; this is likely a read error. The V gene is TRBV6-9, the J gene TRBJ2-3; TRBD2 aligns across 10 bases. The length of the CDR3 is 17 residues. From germline, CDR1 is MNHGY and CDR2 SVAAGI. The CDR3 reads CASSYASGSTSTGTQYF. The CDR3 DNA reads TGTGCCAGCAGTTATGCTAGCGGGAGTACCAGCACAGGTACGCAGTATTTT.

Comments on this clonotype: This may come from a read error, since a much larger clone is one base off. The V call is TRBV5-1, the J call TRBJ1-4; a weak D match, TRBD1 (5 bases). The CDR3 loop spans 14 amino acids. CDR1 and CDR2 from the germline V gene are SGHRS and YFSETQ. V shed 0 bases and J shed 4 bases, with 7 bases lying between them. The CDR3: CASSLGGNNEKLFF. The CDR3 DNA reads TGCGCCAGCAGCTTGGGGGGGAATAATGAAAAACTGTTTTTT.

DNA of the CDR3: TGCGCCAGCAGCTTGAACGGACAGGCCCGCCAAGAGACCCAGTACTTC. Protein product: CASSLNGQARQETQYF. V is TRBV5-1 and J is TRBJ2-5; TRBD1 matches at 7 bases. The germline V gene has CDR1 SGHRS and CDR2 YFSETQ. The CDR3 is 16 amino acids. J was trimmed by 1 base and V by 1 base; bases with no gene match: 7.

The V and J genes are TRBV2 and TRBJ2-1; 10 nucleotides align to TRBD2. Trimming at V came to 6 bases and at J to 8 bases, leaving 16 bases not matched to a gene. Germline CDR1 SNHLY, CDR2 FYNNEI. This CDR3 region has 17 residues. The CDR3 region has the DNA TGTGCCAGCAGAGCGGGACTAGCGTACGATAGAGGCTATGAGCAGTTCTTC. It yields the protein CASRAGLAYDRGYEQFF. Filled out from reference TRBV2 and TRBJ2-1, the complete variable domain reads EPEVTQTPSHQVTQMGQEVILRCVPISNHLYFYWYRQILGQKVEFLVSFYNNEISEKSEIFDDQFSVERPDGSNFTLKIRSTKLEDSAMYFCASRAGLAYDRGYEQFFGPGTRLTVL.

This clonotype was found many times. The chain couples TRBV10-1 to TRBJ2-1; possible D gene TRBD2, 5 bases. The V and J ends lost 2 bases and 7 bases respectively, with 12 bases between them. Looked up from germline, CDR1 is WNHNN and CDR2 is SYGVQD (reference sequence). CDR3 length: 14 amino acids. DNA for the CDR3: TGCGCCAGCAGTGAGGGCGGGCGGATGAATGAGCAGTTCTTC. It specifies CASSEGGRMNEQFF.